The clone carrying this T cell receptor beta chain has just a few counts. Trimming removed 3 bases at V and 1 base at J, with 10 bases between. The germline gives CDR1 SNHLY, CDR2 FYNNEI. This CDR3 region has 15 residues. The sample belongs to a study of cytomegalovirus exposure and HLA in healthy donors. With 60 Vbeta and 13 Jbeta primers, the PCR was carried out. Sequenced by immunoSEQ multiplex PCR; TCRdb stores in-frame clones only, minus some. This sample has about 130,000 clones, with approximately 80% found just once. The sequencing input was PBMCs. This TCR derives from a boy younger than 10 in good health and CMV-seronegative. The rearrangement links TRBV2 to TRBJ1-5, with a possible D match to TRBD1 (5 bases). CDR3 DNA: TGTGCCAGCAGTGATAGGGGTTGGAGCAATCAGCCCCAGCATTTT. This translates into CASSDRGWSNQPQHF.